This T cell receptor beta chain was captured in a study of blood T cell repertoires in COVID-19. Source study methods: Nucleated cell number was recorded as an estimate derived from reference gene primer amplification. Profiling relied on immunoSEQ multiplex PCR, and the TCRdb table lists in-frame clones only, not all of them. That table supplies the V and J calls and clone size; D and trimming were determined from the DNA. This sample yields roughly 180,000 clones, of which around 85% are seen a single time; 7.5% to 9.5% belongs to the top ten. This clone was seen only a few times. From germline, CDR1 is SEHNR and CDR2 FQNEAQ (reference sequence). V trimming: 5 bases; J trimming: 8 bases; junction bases outside the gene matches: 10. The CDR3 runs 14 residues.

The sequence was obtained from an older woman with acute or convalescent COVID-19. The chain links TRBV7-9 to TRBJ1-2; TRBD1 matches 8 bases. The specimen sequenced was peripheral blood. CDR3 sequence (DNA): TGTGCCAGCAGCATAGATCAGGGGGCTAAAGGCTACACCTTC. Protein product: CASSIDQGAKGYTF.